This T cell receptor (beta chain) was profiled in a study of T cells expressing NK-cell markers. Reprocessing the 5' RACE reads, TCRdb reports a single entry for every CDR3 protein and omits DNA. Its clone listing holds some 500,000 distinct CDR3 sequences. As regards this clonotype: Its antigen is not identified.

Study-wide findings and caveats: Leadership of the CD3+CD56-NKG2C+ fraction also belonged to these clonotypes in several donors.

This CDR3 comprises 19 residues. Germline lookup yields CDR1 ENHRY and CDR2 SYGVKD. The chain joins TRBV10-3 to TRBJ2-3; TCRdb's assignment of TRBD2 cannot be checked, as there is no DNA. Source material: blood T cells: a sorted CD56 or NKG2C T cell subset, CD4+ or CD8+ T cells, or bulk PBMC T cells (not recorded which). The receptor was isolated from a woman between 50 and 59 years old in good health. CDR3 sequence: CATKPSSGRALDGPDTQYF.